The clone carrying this TCR beta chain has just a few counts. Antigen: not known. With 4 bases removed from V and 5 bases from J, the gap between germline ends came to 12 bases. The length of the CDR3 is 13 residues. CDR1 is SGHVS and CDR2 is FQNEAQ in the germline V gene. The data originate from a study of T cell repertoires in cytomegalovirus infection. About the research overall: From public TCR beta signatures came an indication of both CMV infection and matching HLA type.

One entry per CDR3 protein results from TCRdb running MiXCR on the reads. The table lists some 590,000 distinct CDR3 sequences, roughly 42% of them singletons. This specimen was cultured PBMCs, taken from culture after CMV antigen stimulation. The clonotype originates from a human donor in good health (CMV status not recorded). Some clones in this sample may be carry-over from other donors' samples. The V and J genes are TRBV7-8 and TRBJ2-7; tentatively, D is TRBD2 (7 bases). The DNA for the CDR3 is TGTGCCAGCAGCTGGGTGGGGGGGCACGAGCAGTACTTC. This sequence encodes CASSWVGGHEQYF.